This entry lists 7 T cell receptor beta chains sequenced from one sample in a study of OX40 agonist ivuxolimab in advanced cancers. Library method: the immunoSEQ multiplex PCR assay. This is the immuneACCESS table as TCRdb keeps it, with only in-frame sequences that have V and J called. A part of the clones is gone; compared with another copy, unresolved V genes explain less than half, and the rest is unexplained. The table for this sample lists 90,000 to 130,000 clones; approximately 90% of them were counted only once. Of the sample, around 0.64% falls within the top ten clones. Sample: CD4+ or CD8+ T cells sorted from blood, taken in a trial of the OX40 agonist ivuxolimab. The receptors originated from an adult with an advanced solid tumor such as melanoma, head and neck, liver or kidney cancer.

The chain combines TRBV19 with TRBJ2-2, with D tentatively TRBD2 (7 bases). Trimming pared 5 bases from V and 6 bases from J, leaving 19 bases between. The CDR3 loop spans 16 amino acids. Germline lookup yields CDR1 LNHDA and CDR2 SQIVND (reference sequence). CDR3 nucleotide sequence: TGTGCCAGTAGTCCTCGAAGGGGGGGCGCCCCCGGGGAGCTGTTTTTT. Its protein product is CASSPRRGGAPGELFF.

The CDR3: CASGGGLANPTDTQYF. In DNA, the CDR3 is TGCGCCAGCGGAGGAGGACTAGCGAACCCCACAGATACGCAGTATTTT. The chain couples TRBV5-1 to TRBJ2-3; 9 nucleotides align to TRBD2. The CDR3 consists of 16 residues. Germline V CDR1 and CDR2: SGHRS, YFSETQ. Unmatched junction bases numbered 11, after V lost 7 bases and J lost 2 bases.

This chain joins TRBV18 and TRBJ2-3; a possible D gene is TRBD2 (5 bases). V was cut by 1 base and J by 3 bases, with 8 bases left in between. The CDR3 has 14 amino acids. The germline gives CDR1 KGHSH, CDR2 LQKENI. CDR3 sequence: CASSPLPGTDTQYF. In DNA form, the CDR3 reads TGTGCCAGCTCACCACTCCCGGGAACAGATACGCAGTATTTT.

The CDR3 loop is CASSVEFRGVNTGELFF. In nucleotides, the CDR3 is TGTGCCAGCAGCGTAGAATTTAGAGGGGTTAACACCGGGGAGCTGTTTTTT. The rearrangement links TRBV9 to TRBJ2-2; either TRBD1 or TRBD2 may supply D (5 bases each). CDR3 length equals 17 residues. V was clipped by 0 bases and J by 2 bases, with 14 bases between them. The germline gives CDR1 SGDLS, CDR2 YYNGEE.

The V and J genes are TRBV19 and TRBJ1-5, with unresolved D. Trimming shortened V by 4 bases and J by 5 bases, and 12 bases separated the two germline ends. Germline loops: CDR1 LNHDA, CDR2 SQIVND (reference sequence). There are 14 residues in the CDR3. CDR3 sequence: CASSNRRVDQPQHF. CDR3 nucleotides: TGTGCCAGTAGTAATAGAAGGGTAGATCAGCCCCAGCATTTT.

The V call is TRBV27, the J call TRBJ1-5; possibly TRBD1 for D (6 bases). Germline CDR1 reads MNHEY; CDR2 reads SMNVEV (reference sequence). The V end lost 5 bases, the J end lost 7 bases, and 15 bases lay between the germline ends. The CDR3 extends over 14 amino acids. CDR3 coding DNA: TGTGCCAGCAGTGCCCGACAGGAAAGCCAGCCCCAGCATTTT. Protein: CASSARQESQPQHF.

The chain couples TRBV18 to TRBJ1-1, with D uncertain. This CDR3 spans 14 amino acids. V lost 8 bases and J 0 bases, leaving 13 bases between the germline ends. CDR1 is KGHSH and CDR2 is LQKENI in the germline V gene. The chain's CDR3 is CASGQETMNTEAFF. The DNA for the CDR3 is TGTGCCAGCGGGCAGGAAACTATGAACACTGAAGCTTTCTTT.